This TCR beta chain is drawn from a study of immune characterization of retroperitoneal liposarcoma. This clonotype is labeled medium-sized. MiXCR was run by TCRdb on the PCR reads, yielding one entry per CDR3 protein. In the table there are some 2,200 distinct CDR3 sequences, 20% to 25% of which are singletons. There are 15 residues in the CDR3. The germline CDR1 and CDR2 sequences are MNHNS and SASEGT. This chain links TRBV6-1 with TRBJ2-5; possibly TRBD2 for D (6 bases). The sequencing input was tumor tissue. This clonotype originated in a male donor with retroperitoneal liposarcoma. The DNA of the CDR3 is TGTGCGATCCTCCGGAACCCGGGGGTGGTGGAGACCCAGTACTTC. Translated: CAILRNPGVVETQYF.